This entry features one T cell receptor beta chain sequence. It has no known antigen specificity. Within one base of it there is no much larger clone, and no base qualities were kept. The CDR3 holds 16 amino acids from the cysteine to the phenylalanine. The read is trimmed to its CDR3 DNA, 48 bases read in frame from base 1. V is cut by 4 bases and J by 3 bases, and the space between the germline ends is 18 bases. From a lookup of the germline V gene, CDR1 and CDR2 are SGHRS and YFSETQ. The data were taken from a study of siplizumab effects on memory and regulatory T cells (dated by TCRdb to the late 2010s). For context, the study as a whole: The study examined how the anti-CD2 antibody siplizumab affects alloreactive T-cell subsets in allogeneic mixed lymphocyte reactions built from human PBMCs.

General study outcomes and caveats: Greater diversity appeared to be present in unstimulated naive T cells than in memory T cells, and a substantial contribution to the alloresponse seemed to be made by naive cells. About 75-96% of proliferating CD4+ or CD8+ clones could not be given a naive or memory phenotype. Because sequences below about 10^-5 frequency were poorly captured, only a minor fraction of alloreactive clones could be mapped to unstimulated subsets. Whether proliferating Tregs from siplizumab cultures actually had suppressive function was not functionally confirmed. Among mappable alloreactive CD4+ clones, the Treg-derived fraction averaged approximately 69% with siplizumab versus roughly 30% in control reactions. The cumulative frequency of alloreactive sequences that could be traced back to unstimulated CD4+ memory T cells was significantly reduced by siplizumab.

TCRbeta CDR3 sequencing was performed on sorted unstimulated T cells and on proliferating T cells recovered from mixed lymphocyte reactions. Fresh whole blood from roughly nine HLA-typed healthy donors was used as the source from which PBMCs were isolated. To map where alloreactive clones came from, CD4+ regulatory T cells in the unstimulated state were FACS-sorted. Library generation was performed with the immunoSEQ multiplex PCR assay. The deep sequencing platform assayed roughly 10^5 TCR templates per sample. Genomic DNA extracted from sorted T cells was used for TCRbeta CDR3 sequencing. On the study's bioinformatics: The R programming language was used for the clonal analysis of the TCRbeta CDR3 data. Alloreactive CD4+ and CD8+ clones were defined by comparing unstimulated samples with post-reaction CFSE-low samples. By matching sequences to the repertoires of sorted unstimulated Treg and non-Treg cells, each alloreactive CD4+ clone was assigned a regulatory or non-regulatory origin. Not all clones reach the TCRdb copy of this immuneACCESS table, which keeps in-frame sequences only. Checked studies attribute under half of the gap to unresolved V genes and leave the rest unexplained. The V and J calls and clone size come from that table; D and trimming were worked out from the DNA. In this sample the table shows roughly 80,000 clones, 87% of which occur a single time. Approximately 1.4% of the sample comes from the top ten.

This clonotype originated in a human donor in good health. The sample consisted of Tregs sorted from blood. The V and J genes are TRBV5-1 and TRBJ2-3, and TRBD1 may be the D gene, going by 6 matching bases. The CDR3 in this case is CASSTQGSGWTDTQYF. The DNA sequence is TGCGCCAGCAGCACCCAGGGGAGTGGTTGGACAGATACGCAGTATTTT.